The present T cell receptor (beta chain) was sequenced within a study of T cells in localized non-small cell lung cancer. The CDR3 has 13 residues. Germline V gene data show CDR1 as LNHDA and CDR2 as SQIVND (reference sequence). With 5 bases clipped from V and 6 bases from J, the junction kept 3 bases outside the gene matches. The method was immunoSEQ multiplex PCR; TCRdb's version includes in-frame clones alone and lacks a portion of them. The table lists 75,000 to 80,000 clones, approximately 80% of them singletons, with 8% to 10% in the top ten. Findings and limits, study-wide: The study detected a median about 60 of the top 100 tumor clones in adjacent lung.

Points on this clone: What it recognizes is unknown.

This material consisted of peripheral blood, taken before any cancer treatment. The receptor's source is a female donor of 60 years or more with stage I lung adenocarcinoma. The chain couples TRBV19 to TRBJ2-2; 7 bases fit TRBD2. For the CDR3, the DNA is TGTGCCAGTAGTGAAGGGAGGGCCGGGGAGCTGTTTTTT. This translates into CASSEGRAGELFF.